Below are 22 T cell receptor beta chains sequenced from a single sample in a study of T cell changes during pregnancy in multiple sclerosis. Measured with immunoSEQ multiplex PCR; TCRdb has only the in-frame clones, and not every one. The table lists some 37,000 clones, 88% of them singletons. The source was CD4+ T cells from peripheral blood mononuclear cells, collected in the first trimester of pregnancy. Receptor source: a female donor with multiple sclerosis, enrolled in a pregnancy study.

V gene TRBV19 combines with J gene TRBJ2-6, with 7 bases identical to TRBD1. Germline V lookup: CDR1 LNHDA, CDR2 SQIVND (reference sequence). The CDR3 has 16 amino acids. Trimming cost V 8 bases and J 0 bases; bases outside gene matches: 7. This CDR3 is CASLGPGGSGANVLTF. The CDR3 region has the DNA TGTGCCAGTTTAGGGCCAGGGGGCTCTGGGGCCAACGTCCTGACTTTC.

This rearrangement joins TRBV7-9 to TRBJ1-1; the D gene is possibly TRBD1 (5 bases). Germline lookup yields CDR1 SEHNR and CDR2 FQNEAQ (reference sequence). Between the trimmed V and J ends, which lost 4 bases and 0 bases, there was a span of 12 bases. The CDR3 spans 15 residues. The CDR3 here is CASSSLDSLNTEAFF. The CDR3 nucleotides are TGTGCCAGCAGCTCCCTAGACAGCTTGAACACTGAAGCTTTCTTT.

The genes are TRBV6-1 and TRBJ1-1; no firm D call. Germline assignment: CDR1 MNHNS and CDR2 SASEGT. V gave up 3 bases and J gave up 4 bases, with 12 bases separating them. This CDR3 spans 14 amino acids. The CDR3 loop reads CASSDPGKATEAFF. CDR3 DNA sequence: TGTGCCAGCAGTGACCCGGGAAAGGCCACTGAAGCTTTCTTT.

The chain is built from TRBV7-2 and TRBJ1-4, with D perhaps TRBD1 (5 bases). Trimming left V 5 bases short and J 8 bases short, with 15 bases between. The CDR3 is 14 amino acids. CDR1 and CDR2 from the germline V gene are SGHTA and FQGNSA. The DNA for the CDR3 is TGTGCCAGCAGCCCGGCGGGGGACGGAGAAAAACTGTTTTTT. It is translated as CASSPAGDGEKLFF. Filled out from reference TRBV7-2 and TRBJ1-4, the complete variable domain reads GAGVSQSPSNKVTEKGKDVELRCDPISGHTALYWYRQSLGQGLEFLIYFQGNSAPDKSGLPSDRFSAERTGGSVSTLTIQRTQQEDSAVYLCASSPAGDGEKLFFGSGTQLSVL.

The J gene is TRBJ2-2, the V gene TRBV5-4; D unresolved. CDR3 size: 14 residues. Per germline, CDR1 SGHNT and CDR2 YYREEE (reference sequence). V lost 0 bases and J 2 bases, leaving 5 bases between the germline ends. The CDR3 sequence: CASSLDYNTGELFF. DNA for the CDR3: TGTGCCAGCAGCTTGGACTATAACACCGGGGAGCTGTTTTTT.

The rearrangement joins TRBV19 to TRBJ2-7, with 8 bases fitting TRBD2. V lost 5 bases, J lost 3 bases, and 9 bases stayed unmatched. CDR3 length equals 15 residues. Germline assignment: CDR1 LNHDA and CDR2 SQIVND (reference sequence). The CDR3 is CASSPSGLGNYEQYF. CDR3 sequence (DNA): TGTGCCAGTAGTCCGTCGGGACTAGGAAACTACGAGCAGTACTTC.

V is TRBV28 and J is TRBJ1-3; 8 bases line up with TRBD1. Germline V CDR1 and CDR2: MDHEN, SYDVKM. Trimming took 7 bases from V and 4 from J; bases not matched to a gene: 12. This CDR3 has 16 residues. The CDR3 region has the DNA TGTGCCAGCACTTTCAGGGGGCGCCAAAGAGGAAACACCATATATTTT. This gives the protein CASTFRGRQRGNTIYF. The full variable domain, rest sourced from reference TRBV28 and TRBJ1-3, is DVKVTQSSRYLVKRTGEKVFLECVQDMDHENMFWYRQDPGLGLRLIYFSYDVKMKEKGDIPEGYSVSREKKERFSLILESASTNQTSMYLCASTFRGRQRGNTIYFGEGSWLTVV.

The CDR3 DNA sequence: TGTGCCAGCAGCTTAGCGGATGGGACAGGAGCTAGTTTGCAGTACTTC. This sequence encodes CASSLADGTGASLQYF. The chain is built from TRBV7-8 and TRBJ2-5; 8 nucleotides match TRBD1. V trimming: 0 bases; J trimming: 11 bases; junction bases outside the gene matches: 14. CDR3 size: 16 residues. Germline V gives CDR1 SGHVS, CDR2 FQNEAQ.

The rearrangement links TRBV7-9 to TRBJ1-1; D is unclear. Germline-derived CDR1 and CDR2 are SEHNR and FQNEAQ (reference sequence). Trimming cost V 0 bases and J 4 bases, with 9 bases left between them. The CDR3 loop spans 14 amino acids. The CDR3 DNA is TGTGCCAGCAGCTTAGCGCTCGGGGTCACTGAAGCTTTCTTT. This translates into CASSLALGVTEAFF.

This chain joins TRBV6-1 and TRBJ2-4; 7 bases agree with TRBD2. This CDR3 contains 14 residues. Germline CDR1 reads MNHNS; CDR2 reads SASEGT. Trimming at V came to 4 bases and at J to 3 bases, leaving 3 bases not matched to a gene. This chain's CDR3 is CASSGEGYKNIQYF. In nucleotides, the CDR3 is TGTGCCAGCAGTGGGGAGGGTTACAAAAACATTCAGTACTTC.

The rearrangement uses TRBV6-6 and TRBJ2-4, with D possibly TRBD1 on 6 matching bases. Looked up from germline, CDR1 is MNHNY and CDR2 is SVGAGI (reference sequence). This CDR3 region has 16 residues. V lost 0 bases and J lost 7, with 16 bases in between. The CDR3 DNA is TGTGCCAGCAGTTACTCCCCTCGGACAGATCATAACATTCAGTACTTC. Translated: CASSYSPRTDHNIQYF.

This clone was seen a few times. This chain uses TRBV28 with TRBJ2-7; TRBD1 agrees at 9 bases. Trimming removed 6 bases from V and 3 bases from J; junction bases left unmatched: 6. The CDR3 length is 14 residues. Germline CDR1 reads MDHEN; CDR2 reads SYDVKM. The CDR3 is CASRPRQGDYEQYF. Written as DNA, the CDR3 is TGTGCCAGCAGGCCCCGACAGGGGGACTACGAGCAGTACTTC.

The V and J genes are TRBV2 and TRBJ2-7; TRBD1 aligns across 8 bases. The J segment lost 6 bases and the V segment lost 6 bases, leaving 13 bases of the junction unmatched. Per germline, CDR1 SNHLY and CDR2 FYNNEI. The CDR3 spans 15 residues. In DNA, the CDR3 is TGTGCCAGCAGACTTATGACAGGGGTAGGGAGCGAGCAGTACTTC. As protein: CASRLMTGVGSEQYF.

The rearrangement uses TRBV18 and TRBJ2-7; TRBD1 aligns across 9 bases. The CDR3 is 14 amino acids. Germline V gene data show CDR1 as KGHSH and CDR2 as LQKENI. V lost 3 bases and J lost 5; bases outside the gene matches: 5. CDR3 DNA: TGTGCCAGCTCACCCGTAGGGACAGGGAACGAGCAGTACTTC. It codes for CASSPVGTGNEQYF.

This clone has just a few counts. The chain has TRBV27 and TRBJ1-2, with TRBD1 identical over 9 bases. The germline gives CDR1 MNHEY, CDR2 SMNVEV (reference sequence). V shed 5 bases and J 3 bases; nucleotides not matched to a gene: 7. CDR3 length equals 15 residues. The CDR3 reads CASSVGTGKDYGYTF. The CDR3 region has the DNA TGTGCCAGCAGTGTTGGGACAGGGAAGGACTATGGCTACACCTTC.

The rearrangement links TRBV5-4 to TRBJ2-2, with a weak D call TRBD2 (5 bases). Germline CDR1 reads SGHNT; CDR2 reads YYREEE (reference sequence). V gave up 2 bases and J gave up 0 bases, with 14 bases separating them. This CDR3 comprises 17 residues. CDR3 sequence (DNA): TGTGCCAGCAGCTTAGGACCGGCGGGCGCGAACACCGGGGAGCTGTTTTTT. Its translation is CASSLGPAGANTGELFF.

The chain joins TRBV18 to TRBJ1-2; TRBD1 aligns across 11 bases. V was clipped by 3 bases and J by 7 bases; unmatched bases: 7. Germline assignment: CDR1 KGHSH and CDR2 LQKENI. The CDR3 spans 15 residues. In DNA, the CDR3 is TGTGCCAGCTCACCTTCCGGGACAGGGGGGAGTGGCTACACCTTC. Translated: CASSPSGTGGSGYTF.

The rearrangement uses TRBV25-1 and TRBJ2-5, with D perhaps TRBD2 (5 bases). Germline V gives CDR1 MGHDK, CDR2 SYGVNS. This CDR3 region has 15 residues. V was clipped by 4 bases and J by 5 bases, with 17 bases between them. CDR3 coding DNA: TGTGCCAGCAGTGCCCGGACGGGGTACCCCGAGACCCAGTACTTC. Translating it yields CASSARTGYPETQYF. Using reference TRBV25-1 and TRBJ2-5 for the parts outside the CDR3, the full variable domain is EADIYQTPRYLVIGTGKKITLECSQTMGHDKMYWYQQDPGMELHLIHYSYGVNSTEKGDLSSESTVSRIRTEHFPLTLESARPSHTSQYLCASSARTGYPETQYFGPGTRLLVL.

This chain's CDR3 is CASSIGSGTGVVAEQYF. DNA of the CDR3: TGTGCCAGTAGTATAGGTTCTGGGACAGGGGTAGTCGCGGAGCAGTACTTC. The rearrangement uses TRBV19 and TRBJ2-7, with 10 bases matching TRBD1. The CDR3 is 17 residues long. CDR1 is LNHDA and CDR2 is SQIVND in the germline V gene (reference sequence). The junction had 13 bases not matched to a gene; V was cut back by 1 base and J by 7 bases. The full variable domain, completed using reference TRBV19 and TRBJ2-7, is DGGITQSPKYLFRKEGQNVTLSCEQNLNHDAMYWYRQDPGQGLRLIYYSQIVNDFQKGDIAEGYSVSREKKESFPLTVTSAQKNPTAFYLCASSIGSGTGVVAEQYFGPGTRLTVT.

V gene TRBV11-2 combines with J gene TRBJ2-7; 7 bases are a match to TRBD2. Germline V gene lookup returns CDR1 SGHAT and CDR2 FQNNGV. The CDR3 has 17 residues. The J segment lost 2 bases and the V segment lost 0 bases, leaving 10 bases of the junction unmatched. The CDR3 loop reads CASSLDRVAGVPYEQYF. In nucleotides, the CDR3 is TGTGCCAGCAGCTTAGATCGGGTTGCGGGAGTTCCCTACGAGCAGTACTTC.

This chain connects TRBV5-1 to TRBJ2-1; TRBD2 agrees at 7 bases. The V gene's germline CDR1 is SGHRS and CDR2 YFSETQ. CDR3 length equals 14 residues. CDR3 amino acids: CASAWRGFMDEQFF. The CDR3 region has the DNA TGCGCTTCTGCGTGGCGGGGGTTTATGGATGAGCAGTTCTTC. The variable domain in full, with the rest retrieved from reference TRBV5-1 and TRBJ2-1, is KAGVTQTPRYLIKTRGQQVTLSCSPISGHRSVSWYQQTPGQGLQFLFEYFSETQRNKGNFPGRFSGRQFSNSRSEMNVSTLELGDSALYLCASAWRGFMDEQFFGPGTRLTVL.

V usage is TRBV27 and J usage is TRBJ1-2, with D perhaps TRBD1 (6 bases). Trimming left V 6 bases short and J 2 bases short, with 10 bases between. CDR3 length equals 13 residues. Germline loops: CDR1 MNHEY, CDR2 SMNVEV (reference sequence). The DNA for the CDR3 is TGTGCCAGCAGGCCGACAGGAAACTATGGCTACACCTTC. Residues: CASRPTGNYGYTF.